The clone carrying this T cell receptor (beta chain) was seen ten or more times. Antigen: not known. The CDR3 runs 13 residues. Germline-derived CDR1 and CDR2 are SEHNR and FQNEAQ (reference sequence). Trimming took 5 bases from V and 7 from J, leaving 14 bases between them. These data are taken from a study of regulatory T cells in long-lasting Graves disease. Findings and caveats of the study: Persistent disease showed a preference for TRBV28, TRBJ1-2 and TRBJ2-5. Samples came from peripheral blood alone, without thyroid tissue.

HTBI primers from iRepertoire and Arm-PCR of CDR3 regions yielded the TCR beta libraries. TCRdb used MiXCR to reprocess the multiplex PCR reads, holding one entry per CDR3 protein. The table shows fewer than 350,000 distinct CDR3 sequences, with approximately 20% occurring only once. Sample time point: newly diagnosed GD, antithyroid drugs for less than 3 months. Construction of the TCR library relied on RNA isolated from PBMCs. Staff took approximately 9.9 milliliters of peripheral blood and put it into EDTA tubes. The starting material was peripheral blood mononuclear cells (PBMCs), obtained at new diagnosis, from a patient treated with antithyroid drugs. This rearrangement joins TRBV7-9 to TRBJ1-2, with unresolved D. This sequence was found in a female donor with Graves disease. DNA of the CDR3: TGTGCCAGCAGCCTGGCGAGAGGACGTGGCTACACCTTC. Its translation: CASSLARGRGYTF.